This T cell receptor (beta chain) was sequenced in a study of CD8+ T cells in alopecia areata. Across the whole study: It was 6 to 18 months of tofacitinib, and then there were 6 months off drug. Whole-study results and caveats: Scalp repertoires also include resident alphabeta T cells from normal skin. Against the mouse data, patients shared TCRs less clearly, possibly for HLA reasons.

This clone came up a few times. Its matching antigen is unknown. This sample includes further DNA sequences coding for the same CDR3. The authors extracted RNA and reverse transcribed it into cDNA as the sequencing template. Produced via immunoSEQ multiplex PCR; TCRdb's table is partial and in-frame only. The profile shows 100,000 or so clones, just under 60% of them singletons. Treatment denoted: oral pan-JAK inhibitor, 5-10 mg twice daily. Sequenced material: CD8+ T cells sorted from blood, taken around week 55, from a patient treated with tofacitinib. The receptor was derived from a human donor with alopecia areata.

The CDR3 spells CSVVGGSYNEQFF. CDR3 in DNA: TGCAGCGTTGTGGGCGGGTCCTACAATGAGCAGTTCTTC. V usage is TRBV29-1 and J usage is TRBJ2-1; maybe TRBD2 (5 bases). Germline CDR1 is SQVTM and CDR2 is ANQGSEA. This CDR3 is built from 13 residues. With 4 bases removed from V and 1 base from J, the gap between germline ends came to 8 bases.